Below, one TCR beta chain is given with its context. The table came from immunoSEQ multiplex PCR; TCRdb's copy has only in-frame clones and leaves some out. The table has approximately 56,000 clones, roughly nine tenths seen once. Germline loops: CDR1 SGDLS, CDR2 YYNGEE. This CDR3 comprises 14 residues. V shed 0 bases and J shed 5 bases, with 9 bases lying between them. The data stem from a study of cytomegalovirus exposure and HLA in healthy donors. Study as a whole: The approximately 120 validation repertoires used the same platform as the 550 to 700 first-cohort repertoires (as reported by a later analysis).

This receptor was identified in a man younger than 35 in good health and CMV-seronegative. V is TRBV9 and J is TRBJ2-1; D is perhaps TRBD2 (5 bases). Sequencing used PBMCs. CDR3 protein: CASSVGGEDNEQFF. CDR3 nucleotide sequence: TGTGCCAGCAGCGTAGGGGGAGAAGACAATGAGCAGTTCTTC.